The 14 T cell receptor beta chains below were found in one sample sequenced in a study of blood T cell repertoires in COVID-19. Repertoires were generated with immunoSEQ multiplex PCR, while TCRdb's copy carries only in-frame clones and drops some. The sample lists 400,000 to 450,000 clones, about 87% occurring once. What was sequenced was peripheral blood. The receptors here all came from a woman in her forties or fifties with COVID-19, enrolled during active disease.

This clone has only one observation. The chain joins TRBV12-5 to TRBJ1-3; D perhaps matches TRBD1 (5 bases). Germline lookup yields CDR1 LGHNT and CDR2 FRNRAP. CDR3 size: 17 residues. Trimming removed 0 bases from V and 0 bases from J, with 12 bases in between. This chain's CDR3 is CASGLVGRGPSGNTIYF. The CDR3 DNA reads TGTGCTAGTGGTTTGGTAGGGAGGGGCCCCTCTGGAAACACCATATATTTT.

This sequence joins TRBV4-1 and TRBJ2-7; D is ambiguous. The CDR3 extends over 15 amino acids. The germline V and J ends were trimmed by 1 base and 5 bases, with 15 bases remaining between them. Germline V gene lookup returns CDR1 MGHRA and CDR2 YSYEKL. The CDR3 DNA is TGCGCCAGCAGCCAAGTCCCTCCCCTGGGCAACGAGCAGTACTTC. Protein product: CASSQVPPLGNEQYF.

The chain joins TRBV10-3 to TRBJ2-3; the match to TRBD1 covers 9 bases. The CDR3 extends over 13 amino acids. Germline V gene lookup returns CDR1 ENHRY and CDR2 SYGVKD. Trimming at V came to 10 bases and at J to 5 bases, leaving 7 bases not matched to a gene. CDR3 sequence: CATGQGSEDTQYF. The CDR3, as DNA: TGTGCCACCGGACAGGGGAGTGAAGATACGCAGTATTTT.

This rearrangement joins TRBV3-1 (or the pseudogene TRBV3-2) to TRBJ2-7, with D possibly matching TRBD2 (5 bases). Trimming removed 0 bases from V and 4 bases from J, with 16 bases in between. The V gene's germline CDR1 is LGHDT and CDR2 YNNKEL (reference sequence). The CDR3 totals 16 residues. The CDR3 bases are TGTGCCAGCAGCCAAGAACGTCTAGCCGTAGGATACGAGCAGTACTTC. This codes for CASSQERLAVGYEQYF.

This chain connects TRBV7-3 to TRBJ2-2; maybe TRBD2 (6 bases). With 2 bases removed from V and 7 bases from J, the gap between germline ends came to 14 bases. Germline V gives CDR1 SGHTA, CDR2 FQGTGA. The CDR3 is made up of 15 amino acids. The CDR3 DNA is TGTGCCAGCAGCTTAGGGCCCCCGGAGGGCGGGGAGCTGTTTTTT. Translated, it gives CASSLGPPEGGELFF.

This chain links TRBV6-6 with TRBJ2-5; TRBD1 is a possible D gene (6 bases). Germline CDR1 reads MNHNY; CDR2 reads SVGAGI (reference sequence). The CDR3 contains 15 residues. Trimming stripped 0 bases from V and 4 bases from J, with 12 bases between. The CDR3 nucleotides are TGTGCCAGCAGTTACTCGAAACAGGGTACAGAGACCCAGTACTTC. Translated, it gives CASSYSKQGTETQYF.

The chain is built from TRBV5-1 and TRBJ1-1; D possibly corresponds to TRBD1 (6 bases). The germline V gene encodes CDR1 SGHRS and CDR2 YFSETQ. Trimming removed 4 bases at V and 8 bases at J, with 15 bases between. There are 13 residues in the CDR3. The CDR3 DNA is TGCGCCAGCAGCCAAATGTCAACAGGGGAAGCTTTCTTT. Translated: CASSQMSTGEAFF.

The chain uses TRBV10-2 and TRBJ2-4; the D gene is possibly TRBD1 (6 bases). CDR3 length: 13 amino acids. Germline V gene data show CDR1 as WSHSY and CDR2 as SAAADI. V lost 5 bases, J lost 1 base, and 6 bases lay in between. The CDR3 DNA follows: TGCGCCAGCAGTCAGGGGGCCAAAAACATTCAGTACTTC. Amino acids: CASSQGAKNIQYF.

The V gene is TRBV6-5, the J gene TRBJ1-6; TRBD1 is a possible D gene (5 bases). The germline gives CDR1 MNHEY, CDR2 SVGAGI. V shed 10 bases and J shed 3 bases, with 10 bases lying between them. The CDR3 has 13 residues. The CDR3 DNA reads as TGTGCCACCAGGGCAGACTATAATTCACCCCTCCACTTT. The encoded protein is CATRADYNSPLHF.

This chain uses TRBV18 with TRBJ1-3; 8 positions agree with TRBD1. Germline V lookup: CDR1 KGHSH, CDR2 LQKENI. Trimming removed 6 bases from V and 4 bases from J; junction bases left unmatched: 11. The CDR3 totals 16 residues. The CDR3 sequence: CASSLRQGFAGNTIYF. Written as DNA, the CDR3 is TGTGCCAGCTCCCTACGACAGGGGTTCGCGGGAAACACCATATATTTT.

This clone was recorded only once. The CDR3 protein is CASSESLSVRGSRYF. In DNA form, the CDR3 reads TGTGCCAGCAGTGAAAGTTTATCGGTGAGAGGGTCGCGGTACTTC. V usage is TRBV2 and J usage is TRBJ2-7; tentative D call: TRBD2 (5 bases). From germline, CDR1 is SNHLY and CDR2 FYNNEI. The CDR3 is 15 amino acids. Trimming shortened V by 2 bases and J by 12 bases, and 23 bases separated the two germline ends.

The genes are TRBV6-1 and TRBJ1-6, with D maybe TRBD1 (6 bases). The ends were cut back, 1 base at V and 14 bases at J, with 12 bases in the middle. There are 13 residues in the CDR3. Germline-derived CDR1 and CDR2 are MNHNS and SASEGT. Here the CDR3 DNA reads TGTGCCAGCAGTGAAGGGACAGTGAACGCCCTCCACTTT. Amino acid sequence: CASSEGTVNALHF.

This chain uses TRBV30 with TRBJ2-3, with D perhaps TRBD2 (5 bases). The CDR3 totals 11 residues. CDR1 and CDR2 from the germline V gene are GTSNPN and SVGIG (reference sequence). With 2 bases removed from V and 14 bases from J, the gap between germline ends came to 14 bases. CDR3: CAWSLGGVWYF. The CDR3 DNA reads as TGTGCCTGGAGTCTTGGAGGCGTCTGGTATTTT.

The J gene is TRBJ1-1, the V gene TRBV28, with D hard to call. This CDR3 has 10 amino acids. Trimming took 6 bases from V and 14 from J, leaving 13 bases between them. Germline assignment: CDR1 MDHEN and CDR2 SYDVKM. CDR3 sequence: CASRDFLPFF. CDR3 DNA: TGTGCCAGCAGGGACTTTCTTCCCTTCTTT.